These T cell receptor beta chains were read from a single sample in a study of post-analysis software for immune sequencing data. TCRdb used MiXCR to reprocess the PCR reads, holding one entry per CDR3 protein. The table shows about 810,000 distinct CDR3 sequences, with approximately 57% occurring only once. The sample comprised blood. The receptors derive from a girl aged 5-17 years with multiple sclerosis. Each CDR3 is given with its conserved first and last residue. D genes are given only for firm matches. The size entry is marked missing in some rows and otherwise reads once, few, many or a size class.

clone_size j_call v_call d_call cdr3_nt cdr3_aa
. TRBJ2-7 TRBV20-1 . TGCAGTGCTTCCCAGGGGTCCGAGCAGTACTTC CSASQGSEQYF
. TRBJ2-1 TRBV6-2/TRBV6-3 . TGTGCCAGCAGTTACGCGGTACCGAGATACAATGAGCAGTTCTTC CASSYAVPRYNEQFF
few TRBJ1-2 TRBV6-5 . TGTGCCAGCAGTTACTCGGAGGGAACGTTACCCCTATCCTACACCTTC CASSYSEGTLPLSYTF
few TRBJ1-4 TRBV11-2 TRBD1 TGTGCCAGCAGCTTAGATAGGGTCAGGGGGCGCGTTCGTGAAAAACTGTTTTTT CASSLDRVRGRVREKLFF
. TRBJ2-1 TRBV29-1 . TGCAGCGTTGAAGATGGCGGGGTACATGAGCAGTTCTTC CSVEDGGVHEQFF
. TRBJ2-1 TRBV3-1 TRBD2 TGTGCCAGCAGCCGGCTAGCGGGGGAGGACAATGAGCAGTTCTTC CASSRLAGEDNEQFF
. TRBJ2-5 TRBV30 . TGTGCCTGGAGTGTACCGGGGGTCCGCCAAGAGACCCAGTACTTC CAWSVPGVRQETQYF
. TRBJ1-1 TRBV7-8 TRBD1 TGTGCCAGCAGCTCCCCCCACGGACAGGGAAGTCCTGAAGCTTTCTTT CASSSPHGQGSPEAFF
once TRBJ2-7 TRBV29-1 . TGCAGCGCAACAATGGCCTACGAGCAGTACTTC CSATMAYEQYF
few TRBJ1-2 TRBV28 . TGTGCCAGCAGTCGCGCCGACCATCAGGGGAACTATGGCTACACCTTC CASSRADHQGNYGYTF
. TRBJ2-1 TRBV7-9 . TGTGCCAGCAGCTTTGAAGTCCTCGATAAGCGGTTCTTC CASSFEVLDKRFF
. TRBJ2-4 TRBV29-1 TRBD2 TGCAGCGTTGGAGGGCGGGAGGGCCGGGACATTCAGTACTTC CSVGGREGRDIQYF
. TRBJ2-3 TRBV7-2 TRBD2 TGTGCCAGCAGCTGGGGGACTAGCGGGGGGCCCCGCACAGATACGCAGTATTTT CASSWGTSGGPRTDTQYF
. TRBJ1-2 TRBV6-5 . TGTACCAGCACCGACGTTAGCAGTAACTATGGCTACACCTTC CTSTDVSSNYGYTF
. TRBJ1-5 TRBV15 TRBD1 TGTGCCACCAGCAGAGGGACAGGGGGCTTGATCAGCAATCAGCCCCAGCATTTT CATSRGTGGLISNQPQHF
. TRBJ2-1 TRBV20-1 TRBD2 TGCAGTGCTAGAGAGGGCACCGGGACTAGCGGGGTAAATGAGCAGTTCTTC CSAREGTGTSGVNEQFF
few TRBJ2-7 TRBV10-1 . TGCGCCAGCAGTGACCGCTCCCCACCCTACGAGCAGTACTTC CASSDRSPPYEQYF
. TRBJ2-6 TRBV7-9 TRBD1 TGTGCCAGCAGCCACCGGGACAGGGTCTTCTCTGGGGCCAACGTCCTGACTTTC CASSHRDRVFSGANVLTF
few TRBJ2-1 TRBV6-5 TRBD1 TGTGCCAGCCATCGACAGGGATATTACAATGAGCAGTTCTTC CASHRQGYYNEQFF
few TRBJ2-3 TRBV6-1 TRBD2 TGTGCCAGCAGTGGGCTAGCGGTAGATACGCAGTATTTT CASSGLAVDTQYF
. TRBJ1-2 TRBV28 . TGTGCCAGCAGTTTTGCGGGCGACCCGTATGGCTACACCTTC CASSFAGDPYGYTF
. TRBJ2-7 TRBV29-1 . TGCAGCGTTGGGGCAGTGCGGGGTAACGAGCAGTACTTC CSVGAVRGNEQYF
. TRBJ1-2 TRBV20-1 . TGCAGTGCCTTCGCCCCCGGGGTAGGCTACACCTTC CSAFAPGVGYTF
few TRBJ2-7 TRBV5-5 TRBD2 TGTGCCAGCAGCTTGTCTGCTAGCGGGCCCTACGAGCAGTACTTC CASSLSASGPYEQYF
few TRBJ1-2 TRBV6-5 TRBD1 TGTGCCAGCAGTTACTCGACGGGGACAGGGGTTTTCAACTATGGCTACACCTTC CASSYSTGTGVFNYGYTF
. TRBJ1-5 TRBV12-3/TRBV12-4 . TGTGCCAGCAGTCCATTAGGTCTTTCGCATCAGCCCCAGCATTTT CASSPLGLSHQPQHF
. TRBJ2-7 TRBV10-3 . TGTGCCATCAGTGATGGACAGCAACTTGCCCACGAGCAGTACTTC CAISDGQQLAHEQYF
. TRBJ2-3 TRBV5-1 TRBD2 TGCGCCAGCAGCTTGTCCCCGACAGGGACTAGCGGGGGGGCCCTCCTCACAGATACGCAGTATTTT CASSLSPTGTSGGALLTDTQYF
. TRBJ2-1 TRBV10-3 TRBD1 TGTGCCATCAGTGGGACAGGGGGCAACAATGAGCAGTTCTTC CAISGTGGNNEQFF
. TRBJ2-7 TRBV5-5 . TGTGCCAGCAGCTTTCGCAGTGAATACGAGCAGTACTTC CASSFRSEYEQYF
few TRBJ2-1 TRBV29-1 TRBD2 TGCAGCGCTTCCGGGACTAGCGGGACTACCTACAATGAGCAGTTCTTC CSASGTSGTTYNEQFF
. TRBJ2-3 TRBV10-3 TRBD2 TGTGCCATCAGCCTAAAAGGACTAGCGGGCAGCACAGATACGCAGTATTTT CAISLKGLAGSTDTQYF
. TRBJ1-2 TRBV7-9 TRBD1 TGTGCCAGCGAAAAGCTCGGGACAGCCTATGGCTACACCTTC CASEKLGTAYGYTF
. TRBJ2-7 TRBV3-1 . TGTGCCAGCAGCCAAGAGAAGGGCAACTCCTACGAGCAGTACTTC CASSQEKGNSYEQYF
. TRBJ2-1 TRBV10-3 . TGTGCCACCGTAACCCCCGGGAGCGATTCCTACAATGAGCAGTTCTTC CATVTPGSDSYNEQFF
. TRBJ2-7 TRBV10-3 TRBD1 TGTGCCAGCTCTGTAAGCCGGGACAGGGGCCACGAGCAGTACTTC CASSVSRDRGHEQYF
. TRBJ1-1 TRBV5-6 TRBD1 TGTGCCAGCAGCTTGGGCCTCGCGACAGGGGACACTGAAGCTTTCTTT CASSLGLATGDTEAFF
. TRBJ2-7 TRBV5-1 . TGCGCCAGCAGCCCGAGGGGGGCCAACGACTACGAGCAGTACTTC CASSPRGANDYEQYF
. TRBJ1-5 TRBV2 TRBD1 TGTGCCAGCAGGTACGGGACAGCAATAAATCAGCCCCAGCATTTT CASRYGTAINQPQHF
few TRBJ2-5 TRBV29-1 . TGCAGCGTAGCTTATAGCGGAGTGACCCAGTACTTC CSVAYSGVTQYF
. TRBJ1-2 TRBV4-2 TRBD1 TGTGCCAGCAGCCGAGGGGGCTTAGACTATGGCTACACCTTC CASSRGGLDYGYTF
. TRBJ2-5 TRBV29-1 TRBD1 TGCAGCGCCAGGGGCACAGGGGGCCGTATTCAAGAGACCCAGTACTTC CSARGTGGRIQETQYF
few TRBJ2-7 TRBV27 TRBD1 TGTGCCAGCAGACCAGGGGGAGTGAGCTACGAGCAGTACTTC CASRPGGVSYEQYF
many TRBJ2-7 TRBV29-1 TRBD1 TGCAGCGTTGAAGGGACAGGGGGCTACGAGCAGTACTTC CSVEGTGGYEQYF
few TRBJ1-1 TRBV5-1 . TGCGCCAGCAGCTTACGGGACCGGAACACTGAAGCTTTCTTT CASSLRDRNTEAFF
. TRBJ1-2 TRBV20-1 TRBD1 TGCAGTGCTAAGGGACAGCCCAACTATGGCTACGCCTTC CSAKGQPNYGYAF
once TRBJ1-3 TRBV20-1 . TGCAGTGCTAGAATCGAGAACTCTGGAAACACCATATATTTT CSARIENSGNTIYF
once TRBJ2-1 TRBV12-3/TRBV12-4 . TGTGCCAGCAGACTGATGTCGTACAATGAGCAGTTCTTC CASRLMSYNEQFF
. TRBJ2-2 TRBV11-2 TRBD2 TGTGCCAGCACCACTCTTACTAGCGGAAACACCGGGGAGCTGTTTTTT CASTTLTSGNTGELFF
once TRBJ1-2 TRBV12-5 . TGTGCTAGTGGTTTGGACCGATATGGCTACACCTTC CASGLDRYGYTF
. TRBJ2-7 TRBV6-5 TRBD1 TGTGCCAGCAGCCCAAATCCGGGACAGCCCTACGAGCAGTACTTC CASSPNPGQPYEQYF
few TRBJ2-3 TRBV29-1 . TGCAGCGTTGAGGGGAGAGATACGCAGTATTTT CSVEGRDTQYF
. TRBJ2-3 TRBV7-2 . TGTGCCAGCAGCTTAAGATACCCGGTGGATACGCAGTATTTT CASSLRYPVDTQYF
. TRBJ2-1 TRBV20-1 . TGCAGTGCCCATAAGGGAAGCTCCTACAATGAGCAGTTCTTC CSAHKGSSYNEQFF
. TRBJ1-2 TRBV12-3/TRBV12-4 TRBD1 TGTGCCAGCAGTTTAGTCCAGGGGGCTGATGGCTACACCTTC CASSLVQGADGYTF